The subject of this entry is one T cell receptor beta chain. No antigen is known for it. The germline V gene encodes CDR1 SGHTA and CDR2 FQGNSA. The CDR3 has 13 residues. Trimming removed 5 bases from V and 5 bases from J, with 10 bases in between. The data were taken from a study of blood T cells in healthy people across ages. General study results and limits: When set beside aged donors, long-lived donors presented more naive CD4+ cells and higher diversity.

Healthy Caucasian individuals from Russia aged 6 to 90 were enrolled as donors. Isolation per sample recovered at least 6.5 million PBMCs. A second about 7 to 11 cycle PCR used barcoded and J-beta primers. Every cDNA molecule carried a tag from a template-switch adaptor bearing 12 random nucleotides. TCRdb analysed the 5' RACE reads with MiXCR anew, one entry per CDR3 protein. There are approximately 600,000 distinct CDR3 sequences in the sample; under 65% occur only once, and around 37% lies in the top ten. The sample comprised blood. The clonotype originates from a man aged 60 to 75 in good health. The rearrangement links TRBV7-2 to TRBJ2-1, with D unclear. Written as DNA, the CDR3 is TGTGCCAGCAGCCGTAACGGTAACAATGAGCAGTTCTTC. Translating gives CASSRNGNNEQFF.